The text below deals with one T cell receptor (beta chain). Produced via immunoSEQ multiplex PCR; TCRdb's table is partial and in-frame only. The sample lists roughly 62,000 clones; roughly 95% were seen once. This entry comes from a study of technical replicates of blood from a few donors. The CDR3 loop spans 13 amino acids. The germline V gene encodes CDR1 KGHSH and CDR2 LQKENI. Between the trimmed V and J ends, which lost 2 bases and 6 bases, there was a span of 9 bases. The sequence was obtained from a human donor in good health. Some clones in this sample may be carry-over from other donors' samples. Source material: PBMCs. The chain is built from TRBV18 and TRBJ2-3; TRBD2 might be the D (5 bases). CDR3 nucleotide sequence: TGTGCCAGCTCACCAGGACCGGGGGATACGCAGTATTTT. Translation: CASSPGPGDTQYF.